The T cell receptor (beta chain) under discussion was sequenced for a study of blood T cell repertoires in COVID-19. The overall study: Some COVID-19 samples were acute and others convalescent; all came from the United States, Italy and Spain. Sample material is recorded as cDNA or gDNA derived from T cells, B-cell-depleted T cells, or PBMCs.

Under the authors' procedure: Reference gene primers were amplified, and this amplification served to estimate nucleated cell counts. The table came from immunoSEQ multiplex PCR; TCRdb's copy has only in-frame clones and leaves some out. That table supplies the V and J calls and clone size; D and trimming were determined from the DNA. This table holds about 70,000 clones, approximately 88% found once. The source is a woman of 80 years or more with acute or convalescent COVID-19. Sequencing was carried out using peripheral blood.

The CDR3, as DNA: TGCAGCGTCGCGACTAGCGGGAGTTGGGAGACCCAGTACTTC. Protein sequence: CSVATSGSWETQYF. The genes are TRBV29-1 and TRBJ2-5; 12 bases fit TRBD2. The V gene's germline CDR1 is SQVTM and CDR2 ANQGSEA. The junction had 7 bases not matched to a gene; V was cut back by 6 bases and J by 5 bases. The CDR3 is 14 amino acids. The whole variable domain, remainder taken from reference TRBV29-1 and TRBJ2-5, is SAVISQKPSRDICQRGTSLTIQCQVDSQVTMMFWYRQQPGQSLTLIATANQGSEATYESGFVIDKFPISRPNLTFSTLTVSNMSPEDSSIYLCSVATSGSWETQYFGPGTRLLVL.